This TCR beta chain originates from a study of blood T cell repertoires in COVID-19. Looking at the study overall: Samples representing acute and convalescent COVID-19 were sourced from the United States, Italy and Spain. T cells, B-cell-depleted T cells, or PBMCs supplied cDNA or gDNA.

Germline V gene sequence: CDR1 KGHSH, CDR2 LQKENI. This CDR3 spans 13 amino acids. V gave up 6 bases and J gave up 2 bases; unmatched junction bases: 1. Authors' processing steps: How many nucleated cells were present was estimated from reference gene primer amplification. TCRdb keeps only in-frame clones here, not all; method: immunoSEQ multiplex PCR. From that table come the V and J calls and clone size; the DNA was used to work out D and trimming. The sample carries 130,000 to 150,000 clones, about 80% recorded once. The TCR originated in a human donor in a cohort sampled during active COVID-19. J is TRBJ1-5 and V is TRBV18; 7 positions match TRBD1. The sequenced material came from peripheral blood. This CDR3 reads CASSTGGNQPQHF. The DNA for the CDR3 is TGTGCCAGCTCCACAGGGGGCAATCAGCCCCAGCATTTT.